The present TCR beta chain was sequenced within a study of T cells in localized non-small cell lung cancer. This clone occurred once. The antigen is unknown. The method was immunoSEQ multiplex PCR; TCRdb's version includes in-frame clones alone and lacks a portion of them. The sample shows 5,000 or so clones, 30% to 40% of them seen only once. Study-wide findings and caveats: Appearing in adjacent lung were a median roughly 60 of the top 100 tumor clones. Peak T cell clonality was found in uninvolved adjacent lung, exceeding tumor.

The junction had 18 bases not matched to a gene; V was cut back by 2 bases and J by 6 bases. CDR3 length equals 18 residues. Germline V lookup: CDR1 KGHSH, CDR2 LQKENI. The receptor was derived from a female donor of 60 years or more with stage I lung adenocarcinoma. V usage is TRBV18 and J usage is TRBJ1-2, with 7 bases matching TRBD1. The sample consisted of lung tumor tissue, taken before any cancer treatment. This chain's CDR3 is CASSPIRSWEGAIDGYTF. CDR3 sequence (DNA): TGTGCCAGCTCACCAATCAGATCTTGGGAGGGGGCAATTGATGGCTACACCTTC.